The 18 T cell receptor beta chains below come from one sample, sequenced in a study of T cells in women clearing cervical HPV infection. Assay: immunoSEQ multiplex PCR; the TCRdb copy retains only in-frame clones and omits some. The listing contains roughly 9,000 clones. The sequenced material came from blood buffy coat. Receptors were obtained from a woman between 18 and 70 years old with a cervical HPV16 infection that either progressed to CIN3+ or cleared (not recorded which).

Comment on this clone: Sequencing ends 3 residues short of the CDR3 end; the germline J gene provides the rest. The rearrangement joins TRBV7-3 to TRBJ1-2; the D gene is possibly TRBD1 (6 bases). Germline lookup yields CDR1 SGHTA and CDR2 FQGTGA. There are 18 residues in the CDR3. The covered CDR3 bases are TGTGCCAGCAGCGCAACCACAGGAGCGGGGGGGCCTGGAGATACC. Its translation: CASSATTGAGGPGDT. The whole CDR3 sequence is CASSATTGAGGPGDTYTF.

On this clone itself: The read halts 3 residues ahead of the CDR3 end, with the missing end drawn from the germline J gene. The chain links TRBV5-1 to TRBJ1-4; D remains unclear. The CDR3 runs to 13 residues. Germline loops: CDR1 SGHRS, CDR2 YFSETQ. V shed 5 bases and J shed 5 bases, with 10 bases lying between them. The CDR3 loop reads CASSKGPNEKLFF. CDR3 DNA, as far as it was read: TGCGCCAGCAGTAAAGGGCCCAATGAAAAA.

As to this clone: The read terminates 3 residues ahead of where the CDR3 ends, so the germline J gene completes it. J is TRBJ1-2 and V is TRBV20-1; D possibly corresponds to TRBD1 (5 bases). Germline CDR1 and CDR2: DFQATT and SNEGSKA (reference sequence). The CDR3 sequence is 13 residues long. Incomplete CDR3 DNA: TGCAGTGCTAGAGTGGACACCCTTCGGAGC. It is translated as CSARVDTLRS. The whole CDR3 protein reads CSARVDTLRSYTF.

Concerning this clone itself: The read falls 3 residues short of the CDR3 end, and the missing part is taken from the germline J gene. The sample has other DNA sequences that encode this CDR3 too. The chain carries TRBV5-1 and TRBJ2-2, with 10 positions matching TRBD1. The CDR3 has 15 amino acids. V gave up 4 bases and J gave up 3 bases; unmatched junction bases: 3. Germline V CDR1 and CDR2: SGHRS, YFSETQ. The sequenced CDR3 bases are TGCGCCAGCAGCCTGGACAGGGGGGACACCGGGGAG. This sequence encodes CASSLDRGDTGE. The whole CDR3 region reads CASSLDRGDTGELFF.

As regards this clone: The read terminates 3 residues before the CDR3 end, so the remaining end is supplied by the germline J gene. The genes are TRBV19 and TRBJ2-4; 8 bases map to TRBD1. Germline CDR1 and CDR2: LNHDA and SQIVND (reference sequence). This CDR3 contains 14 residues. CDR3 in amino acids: CASRTGGDPYGQYF. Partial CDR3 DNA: TGTGCCAGTAGAACAGGGGGTGACCCCTATGGT.

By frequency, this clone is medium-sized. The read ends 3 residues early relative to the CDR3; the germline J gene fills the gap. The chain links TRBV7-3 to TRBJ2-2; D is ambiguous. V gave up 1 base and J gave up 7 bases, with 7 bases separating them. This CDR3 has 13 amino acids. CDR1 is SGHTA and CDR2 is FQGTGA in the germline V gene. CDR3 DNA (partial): TGTGCCAGCAGCTTAAACGCTATCGGGGAG. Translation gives CASSLNAIGE. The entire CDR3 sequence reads CASSLNAIGELFF.

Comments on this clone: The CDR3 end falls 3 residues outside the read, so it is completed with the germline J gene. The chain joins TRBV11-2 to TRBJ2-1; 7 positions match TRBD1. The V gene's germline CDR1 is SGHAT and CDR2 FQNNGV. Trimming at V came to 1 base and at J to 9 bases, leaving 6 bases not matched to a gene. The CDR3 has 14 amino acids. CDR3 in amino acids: CASSLGQGMGEQFF. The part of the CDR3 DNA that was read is TGTGCCAGCAGCTTAGGACAGGGTATGGGTGAG.

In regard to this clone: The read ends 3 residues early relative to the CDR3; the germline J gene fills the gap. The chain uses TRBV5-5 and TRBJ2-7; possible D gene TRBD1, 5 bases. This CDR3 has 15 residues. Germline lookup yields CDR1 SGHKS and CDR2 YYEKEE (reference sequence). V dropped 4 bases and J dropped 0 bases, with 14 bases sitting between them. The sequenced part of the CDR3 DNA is TGTGCCAGCAGCCAGGGTGGCGAGGCCTCCTACGAG. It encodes CASSQGGEASYE. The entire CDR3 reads CASSQGGEASYEQYF.

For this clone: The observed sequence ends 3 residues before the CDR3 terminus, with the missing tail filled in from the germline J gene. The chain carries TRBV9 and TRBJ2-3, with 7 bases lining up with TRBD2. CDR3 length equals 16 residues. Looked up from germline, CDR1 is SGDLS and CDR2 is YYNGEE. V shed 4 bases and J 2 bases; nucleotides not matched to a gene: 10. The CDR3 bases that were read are TGTGCCAGCAGCCTAAACCGGGACTATCACACAGATACG. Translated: CASSLNRDYHTDT. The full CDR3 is CASSLNRDYHTDTQYF.

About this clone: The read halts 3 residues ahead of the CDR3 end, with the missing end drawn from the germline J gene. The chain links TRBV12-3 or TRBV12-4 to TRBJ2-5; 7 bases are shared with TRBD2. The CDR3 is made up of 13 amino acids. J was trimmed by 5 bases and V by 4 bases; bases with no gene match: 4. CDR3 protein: CASSWGGVETQYF. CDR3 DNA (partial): TGTGCCAGCAGTTGGGGGGGGGTGGAGACC.

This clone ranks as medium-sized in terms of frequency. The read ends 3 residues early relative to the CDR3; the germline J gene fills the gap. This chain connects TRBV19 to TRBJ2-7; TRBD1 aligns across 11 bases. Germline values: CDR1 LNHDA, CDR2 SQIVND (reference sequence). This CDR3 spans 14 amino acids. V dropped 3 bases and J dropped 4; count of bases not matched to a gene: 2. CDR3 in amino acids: CASSIGTGGYEQYF. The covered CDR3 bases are TGTGCCAGTAGTATCGGGACAGGGGGTTACGAG.

The sequenced CDR3 bases are TGTGCCAGCGGCTCAAAGACTGGCGAAAATCAGCCG. Translating gives CASGSKTGENQP. The whole CDR3 region reads CASGSKTGENQPQYF. This sequence joins TRBV2 and TRBJ2-3; D call uncertain. The read falls 3 residues short of the CDR3 end, and the missing part is taken from the germline J gene. The CDR3 runs 15 residues. The V gene's germline CDR1 is SNHLY and CDR2 FYNNEI. The variable domain in full, completed from reference TRBV2 and TRBJ2-3, reads EPEVTQTPSHQVTQMGQEVILRCVPISNHLYFYWYRQILGQKVEFLVSFYNNEISEKSEIFDDQFSVERPDGSNFTLKIRSTKLEDSAMYFCASGSKTGENQPQYFGPGTRLTVL.

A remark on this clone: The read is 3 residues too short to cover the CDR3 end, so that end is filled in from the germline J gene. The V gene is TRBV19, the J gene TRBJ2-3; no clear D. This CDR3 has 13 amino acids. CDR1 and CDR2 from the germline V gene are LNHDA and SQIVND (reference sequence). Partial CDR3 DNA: TGTGCCAGTAGTATGTCGACTCGTCAGCCG. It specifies CASSMSTRQP. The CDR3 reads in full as CASSMSTRQPQYF.

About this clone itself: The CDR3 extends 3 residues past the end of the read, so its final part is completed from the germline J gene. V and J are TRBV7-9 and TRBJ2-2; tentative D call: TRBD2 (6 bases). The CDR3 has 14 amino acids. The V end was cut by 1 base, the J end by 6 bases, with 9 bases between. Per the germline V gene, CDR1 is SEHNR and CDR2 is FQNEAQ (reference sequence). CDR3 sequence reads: CASSLGRGAGELFF. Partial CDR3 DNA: TGTGCCAGCAGCTTAGGCCGCGGGGCCGGGGAG.

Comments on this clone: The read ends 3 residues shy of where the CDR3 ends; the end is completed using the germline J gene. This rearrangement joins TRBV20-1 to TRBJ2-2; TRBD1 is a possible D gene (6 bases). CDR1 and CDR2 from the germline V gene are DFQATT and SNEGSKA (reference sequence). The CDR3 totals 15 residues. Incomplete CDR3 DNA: TGCAGTGCTAGACCAGGGGCCGGAACTAATGAAAAG. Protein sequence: CSARPGAGTNEK. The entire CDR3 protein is CSARPGAGTNEKLFF.

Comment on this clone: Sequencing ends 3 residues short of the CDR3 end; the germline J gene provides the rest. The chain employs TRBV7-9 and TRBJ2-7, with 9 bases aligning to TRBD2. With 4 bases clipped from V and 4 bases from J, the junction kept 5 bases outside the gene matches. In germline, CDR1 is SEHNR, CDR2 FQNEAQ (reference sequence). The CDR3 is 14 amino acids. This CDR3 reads CASSSGGGGYEQYF. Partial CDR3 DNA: TGTGCCAGCAGCTCCGGCGGGGGGGGATACGAG. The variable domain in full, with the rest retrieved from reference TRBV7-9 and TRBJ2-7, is DTGVSQNPRHKITKRGQNVTFRCDPISEHNRLYWYRQTLGQGPEFLTYFQNEAQLEKSRLLSDRFSAERPKGSFSTLEIQRTEQGDSAMYLCASSSGGGGYEQYFGPGTRLTVT.

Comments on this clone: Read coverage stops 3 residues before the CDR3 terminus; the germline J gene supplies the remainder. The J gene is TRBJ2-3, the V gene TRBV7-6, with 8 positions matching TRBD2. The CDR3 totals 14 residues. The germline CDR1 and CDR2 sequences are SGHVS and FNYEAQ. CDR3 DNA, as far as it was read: TGTGCCAGCAGCTTAGGGGCAGCGGGAGAGACG. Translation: CASSLGAAGET. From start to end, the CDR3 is CASSLGAAGETQYF.

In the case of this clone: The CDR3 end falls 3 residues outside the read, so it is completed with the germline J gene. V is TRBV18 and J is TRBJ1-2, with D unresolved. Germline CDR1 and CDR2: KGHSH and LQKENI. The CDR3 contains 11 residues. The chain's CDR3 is CASSQTDTYTF. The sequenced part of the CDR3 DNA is TGTGCCAGCTCACAAACAGATACC. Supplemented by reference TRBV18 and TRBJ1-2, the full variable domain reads NAGVMQNPRHLVRRRGQEARLRCSPMKGHSHVYWYRQLPEEGLKFMVYLQKENIIDESGMPKERFSAEFPKEGPSILRIQQVVRGDSAAYFCASSQTDTYTFGSGTRLTVV.